This TCR beta chain is from a study of early T cells in non-severe SARS-CoV-2 infection. About the study: Alpha and beta chains were unpaired, from unsorted whole-blood bulk RNA. General observations from the study: Matching results from VDJdb favored anti-spike CD8 responses, leaving private and CD4 specificities undetected.

The TCR library protocol was used to attach unique molecular identifiers. These identifiers were attached to individual cDNA molecules. Each CDR3 protein gets one entry after TCRdb re-called the 5' RACE reads with MiXCR. The sample consists of about 26,000 distinct CDR3 sequences, 4% to 5.5% of them appearing once. V was trimmed by 7 bases and J by 4 bases, leaving 17 bases between them. The CDR3 contains 14 residues. CDR1 is SQVTM, CDR2 ANQGSEA, per germline. Ten or more counts support this clonotype. Its target is not known. This chain links TRBV29-1 with TRBJ2-1; the D gene is possibly TRBD1 (6 bases). The receptor was derived from an adult who was a healthcare worker with PCR-confirmed SARS-CoV-2 infection or an uninfected control (not recorded which). The sample consisted of whole blood. DNA of the CDR3: TGCAGCGGGAGACCGGGACACCCATACAATGAGCAGTTCTTC. Translation gives CSGRPGHPYNEQFF.